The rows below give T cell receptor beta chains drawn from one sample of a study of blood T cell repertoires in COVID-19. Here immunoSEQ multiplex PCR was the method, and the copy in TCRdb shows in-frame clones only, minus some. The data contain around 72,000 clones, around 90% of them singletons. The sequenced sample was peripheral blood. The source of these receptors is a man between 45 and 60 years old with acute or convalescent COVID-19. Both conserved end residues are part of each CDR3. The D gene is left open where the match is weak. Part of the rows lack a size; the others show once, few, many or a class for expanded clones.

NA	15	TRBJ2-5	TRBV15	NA	CATSLGRGNQETQYF	TGTGCCACCAGCCTTGGTCGGGGGAACCAAGAGACCCAGTACTTC
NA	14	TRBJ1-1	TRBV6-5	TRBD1	CASRSGTVNTEAFF	TGTGCCAGCAGATCCGGGACAGTGAACACTGAAGCTTTCTTT
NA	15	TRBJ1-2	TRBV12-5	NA	CASGLTPGAESGYTF	TGTGCTAGTGGTTTGACTCCAGGGGCTGAGTCTGGCTACACCTTC
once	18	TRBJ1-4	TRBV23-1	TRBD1	CASSQWDGQGPTNEKLFF	TGCGCCAGCAGTCAATGGGACGGACAGGGACCAACTAATGAAAAACTGTTTTTT
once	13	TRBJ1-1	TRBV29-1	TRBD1	CSVGQGGFTEAFF	TGCAGCGTTGGACAGGGAGGTTTCACTGAAGCTTTCTTT
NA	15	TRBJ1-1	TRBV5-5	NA	CASSLQADMNTEAFF	TGTGCCAGCAGCTTACAGGCTGATATGAACACTGAAGCTTTCTTT
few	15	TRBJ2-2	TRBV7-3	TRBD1	CASSPQETGSGELFF	TGTGCCAGCAGCCCGCAGGAGACAGGGTCAGGGGAGCTGTTTTTT
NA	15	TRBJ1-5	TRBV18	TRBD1	CASSLTGQVDQPQHF	TGTGCCAGCTCGCTGACGGGACAGGTTGATCAGCCCCAGCATTTT
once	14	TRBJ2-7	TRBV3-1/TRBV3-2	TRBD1	CASSQAGGSYEQYF	TGTGCCAGCAGCCAGGCAGGGGGTTCCTACGAGCAGTACTTC
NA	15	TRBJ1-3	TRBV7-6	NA	CASSLGGGSGNTIYF	TGTGCCAGCAGCTTAGGAGGGGGCTCTGGAAACACCATATATTTT
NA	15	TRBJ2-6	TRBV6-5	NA	CASRDRRSGANVLTF	TGTGCCAGCAGGGACAGACGCTCTGGGGCCAACGTCCTGACTTTC
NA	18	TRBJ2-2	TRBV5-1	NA	CASSQRPTGHSMSGELFF	TGCGCCAGCAGCCAACGACCGACGGGACACTCTATGTCCGGGGAGCTGTTTTTT
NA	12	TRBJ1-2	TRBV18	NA	CASSLDPGDYTF	TGTGCCAGCTCACTCGACCCGGGAGACTACACCTTC
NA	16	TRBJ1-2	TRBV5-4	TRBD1	CASSLPGTASNYGYTF	TGTGCCAGCAGCTTACCCGGGACAGCCTCCAACTATGGCTACACCTTC
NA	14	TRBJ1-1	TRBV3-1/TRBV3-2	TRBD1	CASSPGQGDAEAFF	TGTGCCAGCAGCCCCGGACAGGGGGACGCTGAAGCTTTCTTT
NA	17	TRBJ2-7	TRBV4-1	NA	CASSQFGGTDFSYEQYF	TGCGCCAGCAGCCAGTTCGGCGGGACAGATTTTTCCTACGAGCAGTACTTC
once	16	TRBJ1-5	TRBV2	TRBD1	CASRPDRAYSNQPQHF	TGTGCCAGCAGACCCGACAGGGCGTATAGCAATCAGCCCCAGCATTTT
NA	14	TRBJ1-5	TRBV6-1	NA	CASSEAGDDQPQHF	TGTGCCAGCAGTGAAGCAGGGGATGATCAGCCCCAGCATTTT
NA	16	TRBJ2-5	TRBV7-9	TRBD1	CASSLLYRGLGETQYF	TGTGCCAGCAGCTTACTATACAGGGGCCTGGGAGAGACCCAGTACTTC
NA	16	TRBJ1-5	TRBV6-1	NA	CASSEPGVYSNQPQHF	TGTGCCAGCAGTGAACCAGGGGTGTATAGCAATCAGCCCCAGCATTTT
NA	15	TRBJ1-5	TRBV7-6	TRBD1	CASSLNTGVGKPQHF	TGTGCCAGCAGCTTAAATACAGGGGTAGGGAAGCCCCAGCATTTT
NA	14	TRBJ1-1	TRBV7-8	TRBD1	CASRAGTALTEAFF	TGTGCCAGCAGGGCCGGGACAGCCCTGACTGAAGCTTTCTTT
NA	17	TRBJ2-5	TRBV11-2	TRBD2	CASSLRGTSGGQETQYF	TGTGCCAGCAGCTTAAGGGGGACTAGCGGGGGCCAAGAGACCCAGTACTTC
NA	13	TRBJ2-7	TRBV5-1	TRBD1	CASRDRDLYEQYF	TGCGCCAGCCGGGACAGGGACCTCTACGAGCAGTACTTC
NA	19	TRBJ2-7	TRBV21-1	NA	CASSKDTEVRDRRSYEQYF	TGTGCCAGCAGCAAAGATACGGAGGTCCGGGACAGACGCTCATACGAGCAGTACTTC
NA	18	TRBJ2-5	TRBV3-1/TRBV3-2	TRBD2	CASSPRSAGGGYQETQYF	TGTGCCAGCAGTCCAAGATCAGCGGGGGGGGGATACCAAGAGACCCAGTACTTC
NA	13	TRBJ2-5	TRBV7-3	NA	CASSSGVGETQYF	TGTGCCAGCTCCTCCGGGGTGGGAGAGACCCAGTACTTC
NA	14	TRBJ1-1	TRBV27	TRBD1	CASSPGYRGTEAFF	TGTGCCAGCAGTCCAGGGTACAGGGGGACTGAAGCTTTCTTT
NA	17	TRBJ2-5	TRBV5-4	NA	CASSSVSASRSQETQYF	TGTGCCAGCAGCTCGGTTAGCGCTAGCCGGAGCCAAGAGACCCAGTACTTC
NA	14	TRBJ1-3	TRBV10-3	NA	CAISEGARGNTIYF	TGTGCCATCAGTGAGGGGGCGAGGGGAAACACCATATATTTT
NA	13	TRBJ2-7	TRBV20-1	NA	CSASTGQGYEQYF	TGCAGTGCTAGTACGGGGCAGGGGTACGAGCAGTACTTC
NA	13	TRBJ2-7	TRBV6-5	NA	CASSYAGYYEQYF	TGTGCCAGCAGTTATGCGGGGTACTACGAGCAGTACTTC
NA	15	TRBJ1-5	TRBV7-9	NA	CASSLGGSRNQPQHF	TGTGCCAGCAGCTTAGGGGGCTCACGCAATCAGCCCCAGCATTTT
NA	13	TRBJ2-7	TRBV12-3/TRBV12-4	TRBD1	CASSYTGAYEQYF	TGTGCCAGCAGTTACACAGGGGCCTACGAGCAGTACTTC
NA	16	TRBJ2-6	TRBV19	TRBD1	CATRDRASSGANVLTF	TGTGCCACCCGGGACAGGGCAAGCTCTGGGGCCAACGTCCTGACTTTC
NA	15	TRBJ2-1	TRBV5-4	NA	CASSLGQGSYNEQFF	TGTGCCAGCAGCTTGGGTCAGGGTTCCTACAATGAGCAGTTCTTC
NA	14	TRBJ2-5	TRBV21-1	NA	CASSVGQRLETQYF	TGTGCCAGCAGCGTGGGACAGAGGCTTGAGACCCAGTACTTC
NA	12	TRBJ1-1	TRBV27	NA	CATPSVSTEAFF	TGTGCCACTCCCTCGGTTAGCACTGAAGCTTTCTTT
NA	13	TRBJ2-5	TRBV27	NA	CASSDSGLETQYF	TGTGCCAGCAGCGATTCAGGGCTCGAGACCCAGTACTTC
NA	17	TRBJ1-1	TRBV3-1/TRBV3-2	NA	CASSQDRVQGSHTEAFF	TGTGCCAGCAGCCAAGATAGAGTCCAGGGCTCACACACTGAAGCTTTCTTT
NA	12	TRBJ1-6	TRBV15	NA	CASRQVNSPLHF	TGTGCCAGCCGACAGGTTAATTCACCCCTCCACTTT
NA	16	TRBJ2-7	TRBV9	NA	CASSPHPEQGSYEQYF	TGTGCCAGCAGCCCGCACCCGGAACAGGGCTCCTACGAGCAGTACTTC
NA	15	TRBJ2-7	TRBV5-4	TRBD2	CASSLGSGGPYEQYF	TGTGCCAGCAGCTTGGGTAGCGGGGGACCCTACGAGCAGTACTTC
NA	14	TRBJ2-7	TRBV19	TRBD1	CASSMAYRGYEQYF	TGTGCCAGTAGTATGGCCTACAGGGGCTACGAGCAGTACTTC
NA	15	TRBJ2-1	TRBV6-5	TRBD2	CASSRLAGFYNEQFF	TGTGCCAGCAGTCGACTAGCGGGTTTCTACAATGAGCAGTTCTTC
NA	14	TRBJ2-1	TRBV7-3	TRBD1	CASSSDRGLNEQFF	TGTGCCAGCAGCTCGGACAGGGGGCTCAATGAGCAGTTCTTC
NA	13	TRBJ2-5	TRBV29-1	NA	CSVAGRGQETQYF	TGCAGCGTTGCCGGCAGGGGACAAGAGACCCAGTACTTC
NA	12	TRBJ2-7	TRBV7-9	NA	CASSQGFYEQYF	TGTGCCAGCAGCCAGGGTTTCTACGAGCAGTACTTC
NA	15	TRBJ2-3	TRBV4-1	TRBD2	CASSQDRLAVNTQYF	TGCGCCAGCAGCCAAGATAGGCTAGCGGTAAATACGCAGTATTTT
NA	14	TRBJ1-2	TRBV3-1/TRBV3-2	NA	CASSQEHGLYGYTF	TGTGCCAGCAGCCAAGAACACGGACTTTATGGCTACACCTTC